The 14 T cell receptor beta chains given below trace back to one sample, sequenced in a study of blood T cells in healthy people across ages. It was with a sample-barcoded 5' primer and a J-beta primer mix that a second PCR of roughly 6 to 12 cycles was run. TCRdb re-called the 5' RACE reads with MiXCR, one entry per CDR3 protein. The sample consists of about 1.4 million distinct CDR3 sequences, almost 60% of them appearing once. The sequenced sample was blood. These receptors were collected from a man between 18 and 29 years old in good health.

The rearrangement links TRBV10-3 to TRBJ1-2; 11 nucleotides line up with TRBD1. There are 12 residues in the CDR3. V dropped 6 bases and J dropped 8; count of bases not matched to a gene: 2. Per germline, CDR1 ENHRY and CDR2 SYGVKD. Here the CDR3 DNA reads TGTGCCATCAGACGGACAGGGGGCGGCTACACCTTC. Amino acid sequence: CAIRRTGGGYTF.

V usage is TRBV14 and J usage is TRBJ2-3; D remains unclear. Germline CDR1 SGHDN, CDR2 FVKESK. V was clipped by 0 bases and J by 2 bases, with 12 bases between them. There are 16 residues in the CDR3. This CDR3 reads CASSQDFLLTTDTQYF. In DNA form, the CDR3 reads TGTGCCAGCAGCCAAGATTTTCTACTTACCACAGATACGCAGTATTTT.

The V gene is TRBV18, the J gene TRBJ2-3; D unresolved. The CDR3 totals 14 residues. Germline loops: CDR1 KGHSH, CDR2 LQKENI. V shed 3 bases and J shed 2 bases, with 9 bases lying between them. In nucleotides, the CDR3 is TGTGCCAGCTCACCTGTCCACGTCACAGATACGCAGTATTTT. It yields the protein CASSPVHVTDTQYF.

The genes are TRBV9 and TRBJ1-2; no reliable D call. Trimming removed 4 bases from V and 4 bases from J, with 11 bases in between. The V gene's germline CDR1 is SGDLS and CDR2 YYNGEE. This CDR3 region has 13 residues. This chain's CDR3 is CASSRDRLYGYTF. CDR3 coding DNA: TGTGCCAGCAGCCGAGACCGCCTCTATGGCTACACCTTC.

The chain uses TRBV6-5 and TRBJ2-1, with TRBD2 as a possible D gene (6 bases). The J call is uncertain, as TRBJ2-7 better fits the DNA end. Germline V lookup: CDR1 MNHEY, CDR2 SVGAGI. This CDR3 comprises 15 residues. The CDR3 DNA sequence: TGTGCCAGCAGACTGGAGGGGAGCTCCTACAATGAGCAGTACTTC. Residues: CASRLEGSSYNEQYF.

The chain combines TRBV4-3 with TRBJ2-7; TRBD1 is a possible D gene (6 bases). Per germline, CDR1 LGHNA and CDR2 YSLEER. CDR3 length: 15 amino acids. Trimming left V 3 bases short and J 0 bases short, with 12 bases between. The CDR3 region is CASSQLRDNSYEQYF. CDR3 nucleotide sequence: TGCGCCAGCAGCCAGCTCCGGGACAACTCCTACGAGCAGTACTTC.

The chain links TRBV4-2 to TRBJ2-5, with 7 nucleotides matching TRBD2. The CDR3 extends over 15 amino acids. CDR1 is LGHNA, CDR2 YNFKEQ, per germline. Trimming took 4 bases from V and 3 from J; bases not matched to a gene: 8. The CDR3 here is CASSLGGSPKETQYF. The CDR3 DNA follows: TGTGCCAGCAGCCTAGGCGGGAGTCCAAAAGAGACCCAGTACTTC.

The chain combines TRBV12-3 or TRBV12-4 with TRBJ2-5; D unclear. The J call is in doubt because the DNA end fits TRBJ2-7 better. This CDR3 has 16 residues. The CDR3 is CASSPQSAPFSYEQYF. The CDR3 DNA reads TGTGCCAGCAGTCCCCAGTCCGCCCCGTTTTCCTACGAGCAGTACTTC.

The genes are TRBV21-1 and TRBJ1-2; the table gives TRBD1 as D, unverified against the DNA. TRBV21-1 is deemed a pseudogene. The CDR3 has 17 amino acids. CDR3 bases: TGTGCCAGCAGCAAAAGAGCGCCCAAACGAAAGGCGTATGGCTACACCTTC. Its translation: CASSKRAPKRKAYGYTF.

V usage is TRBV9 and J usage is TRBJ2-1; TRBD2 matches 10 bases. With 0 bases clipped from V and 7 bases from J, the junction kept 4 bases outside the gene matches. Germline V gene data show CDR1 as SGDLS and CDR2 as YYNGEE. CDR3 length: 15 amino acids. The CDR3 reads CASSVGLAGANEQFF. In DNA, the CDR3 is TGTGCCAGCAGCGTAGGGCTAGCGGGAGCAAATGAGCAGTTCTTC.

CDR3 DNA sequence: TGTGCCAGCAGTTACCGGGACTCGATCTCCTACGAGCAGTACTTC. It codes for CASSYRDSISYEQYF. This rearrangement joins TRBV6-5 to TRBJ2-7, with a possible D match to TRBD2 (6 bases). This CDR3 has 15 residues. Germline V gives CDR1 MNHEY, CDR2 SVGAGI. Trimming took 2 bases from V and 0 from J, leaving 11 bases between them.

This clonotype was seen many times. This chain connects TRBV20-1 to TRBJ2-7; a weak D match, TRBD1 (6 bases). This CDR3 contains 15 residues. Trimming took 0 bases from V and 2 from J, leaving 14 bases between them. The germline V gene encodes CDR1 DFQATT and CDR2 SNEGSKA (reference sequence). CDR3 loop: CSARDERAGAYEQYF. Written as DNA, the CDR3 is TGCAGTGCTAGAGATGAAAGGGCAGGGGCCTACGAGCAGTACTTC.

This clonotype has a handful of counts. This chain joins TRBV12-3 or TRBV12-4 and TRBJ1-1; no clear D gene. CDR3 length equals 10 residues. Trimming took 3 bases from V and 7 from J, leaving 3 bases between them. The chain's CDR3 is CASSFYEAFF. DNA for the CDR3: TGTGCCAGCAGTTTTTATGAAGCTTTCTTT.

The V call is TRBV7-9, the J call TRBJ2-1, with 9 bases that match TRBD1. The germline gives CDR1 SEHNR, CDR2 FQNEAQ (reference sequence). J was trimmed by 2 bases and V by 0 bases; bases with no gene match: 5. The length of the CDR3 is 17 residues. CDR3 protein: CASSLATGGKTYNEQFF. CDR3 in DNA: TGTGCCAGCAGCTTAGCTACAGGGGGCAAAACCTACAATGAGCAGTTCTTC.